The 7 T cell receptor beta chains below were found in one sample sequenced in a study of blood T cell repertoires in COVID-19. The table came from immunoSEQ multiplex PCR; TCRdb's copy has only in-frame clones and leaves some out. This repertoire shows 85,000 to 110,000 clones, 84% found once; its top ten account for about 11%. The sequenced sample was peripheral blood. The source of these receptors is a human donor in a cohort sampled during active COVID-19.

The V call is TRBV9, the J call TRBJ1-3; D is ambiguous. CDR3 length: 15 amino acids. The V end was cut by 3 bases, the J end by 0 bases, with 10 bases between. Looked up from germline, CDR1 is SGDLS and CDR2 is YYNGEE. The chain's CDR3 is CASSADWGSGNTIYF. In DNA form, the CDR3 reads TGTGCCAGCAGCGCGGACTGGGGCTCTGGAAACACCATATATTTT.

V and J are TRBV14 and TRBJ2-5; TRBD2 matches at 7 bases. The CDR3 length is 13 residues. J was trimmed by 4 bases and V by 4 bases; bases with no gene match: 3. Per germline, CDR1 SGHDN and CDR2 FVKESK. DNA for the CDR3: TGTGCCAGCAGCCGCGGGAGAGCAGAGACCCAGTACTTC. This encodes CASSRGRAETQYF.

The chain carries TRBV3-1 (or the pseudogene TRBV3-2) and TRBJ2-3, with TRBD2 matching 11 bases. CDR3 size: 17 residues. Trimming cost V 0 bases and J 3 bases; bases outside gene matches: 5. From germline, CDR1 is LGHDT and CDR2 YNNKEL (reference sequence). The CDR3 DNA is TGTGCCAGCAGCCAAGATTTGGCTAGCGGGGGGACAGATACGCAGTATTTT. Translated: CASSQDLASGGTDTQYF.

V and J are TRBV2 and TRBJ1-2; TRBD1 aligns across 7 bases. V was pared by 3 bases and J by 4 bases, with 2 bases of the junction left unmatched. The CDR3 runs 13 residues. CDR1 is SNHLY and CDR2 is FYNNEI in the germline V gene. CDR3 DNA sequence: TGTGCCAGCAGTGAGACAGGGAGCTATGGCTACACCTTC. Protein sequence: CASSETGSYGYTF.

The chain has TRBV7-3 and TRBJ2-3; TRBD1 matches 8 bases. The germline gives CDR1 SGHTA, CDR2 FQGTGA. The trim removed 3 bases at V and 3 bases at J, leaving 2 bases unmatched. CDR3 length: 14 amino acids. The CDR3 reads CASSFDRGTDTQYF. The CDR3 DNA is TGTGCCAGCAGCTTTGACAGGGGAACAGATACGCAGTATTTT.

V and J are TRBV2 and TRBJ2-7, with D perhaps matching TRBD1 (5 bases). There are 12 residues in the CDR3. Germline V CDR1 and CDR2: SNHLY, FYNNEI. V was clipped by 3 bases and J by 5 bases, with 8 bases between them. As DNA, the CDR3 is TGTGCCAGCAGTGACGACAGCCACGAGCAGTACTTC. It encodes CASSDDSHEQYF.

The chain joins TRBV3-1 (or the pseudogene TRBV3-2) to TRBJ1-1; D is possibly TRBD1 (6 bases). This CDR3 has 14 residues. CDR1 and CDR2 (germline): LGHDT, YNNKEL (reference sequence). V dropped 4 bases and J dropped 3 bases, with 12 bases sitting between them. The CDR3, as DNA: TGTGCCAGCAGCCCGGAGACAGGATACACTGAAGCTTTCTTT. Protein sequence: CASSPETGYTEAFF.